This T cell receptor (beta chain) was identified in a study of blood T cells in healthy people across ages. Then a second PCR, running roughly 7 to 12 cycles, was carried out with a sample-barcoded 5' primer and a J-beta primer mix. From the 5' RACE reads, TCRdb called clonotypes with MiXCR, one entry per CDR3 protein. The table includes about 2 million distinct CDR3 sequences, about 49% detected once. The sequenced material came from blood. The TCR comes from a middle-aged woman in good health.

The CDR3 reads CASGLSEEETQYF. CDR3 sequence (DNA): TGTGCTAGTGGTTTATCGGAGGAGGAGACCCAGTACTTC. This sequence joins TRBV12-5 and TRBJ2-5; tentative D call: TRBD2 (5 bases). Germline CDR1 and CDR2: LGHNT and FRNRAP. Trimming stripped 3 bases from V and 5 bases from J, with 10 bases between. There are 13 residues in the CDR3.